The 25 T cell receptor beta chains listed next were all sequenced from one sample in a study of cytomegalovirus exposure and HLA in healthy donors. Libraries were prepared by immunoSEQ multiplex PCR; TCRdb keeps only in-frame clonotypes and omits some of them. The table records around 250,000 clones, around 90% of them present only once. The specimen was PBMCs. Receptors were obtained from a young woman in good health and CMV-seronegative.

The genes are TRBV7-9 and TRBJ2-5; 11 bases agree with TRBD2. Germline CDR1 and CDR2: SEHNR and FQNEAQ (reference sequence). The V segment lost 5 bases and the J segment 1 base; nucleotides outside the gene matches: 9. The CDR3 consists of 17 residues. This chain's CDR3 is CASSPWLAGGPQETQYF. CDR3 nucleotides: TGTGCCAGCAGCCCTTGGCTAGCGGGGGGACCCCAAGAGACCCAGTACTTC. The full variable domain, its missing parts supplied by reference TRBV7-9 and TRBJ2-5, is DTGVSQNPRHKITKRGQNVTFRCDPISEHNRLYWYRQTLGQGPEFLTYFQNEAQLEKSRLLSDRFSAERPKGSFSTLEIQRTEQGDSAMYLCASSPWLAGGPQETQYFGPGTRLLVL.

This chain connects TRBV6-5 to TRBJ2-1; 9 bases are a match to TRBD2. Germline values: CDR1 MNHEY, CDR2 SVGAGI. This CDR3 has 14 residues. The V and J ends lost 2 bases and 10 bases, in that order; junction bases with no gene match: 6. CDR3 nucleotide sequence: TGTGCCAGCAGTTACGGCGGGGGGGCTATAGAGCAGTTCTTC. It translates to CASSYGGGAIEQFF.

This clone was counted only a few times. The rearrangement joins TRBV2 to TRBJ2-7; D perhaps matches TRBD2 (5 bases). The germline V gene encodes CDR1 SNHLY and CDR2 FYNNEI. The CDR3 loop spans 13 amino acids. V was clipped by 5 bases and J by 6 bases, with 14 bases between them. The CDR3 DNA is TGTGCCAGCAGTCGGCAGGAGGATTTCGAGCAGTACGTC. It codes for CASSRQEDFEQYV.

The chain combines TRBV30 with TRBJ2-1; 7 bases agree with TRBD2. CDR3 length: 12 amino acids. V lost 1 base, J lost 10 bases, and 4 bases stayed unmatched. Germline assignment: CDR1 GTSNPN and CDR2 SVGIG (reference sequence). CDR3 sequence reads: CAWSGEGREQFF. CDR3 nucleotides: TGTGCCTGGAGTGGGGAGGGTCGGGAGCAGTTCTTC.

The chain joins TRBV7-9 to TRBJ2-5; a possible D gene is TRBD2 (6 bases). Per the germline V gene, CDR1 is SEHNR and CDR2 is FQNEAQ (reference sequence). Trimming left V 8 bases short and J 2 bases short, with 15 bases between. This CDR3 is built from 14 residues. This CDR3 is CASGGTGSQETQYF. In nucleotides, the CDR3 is TGTGCCAGCGGGGGGACTGGGTCGCAAGAGACCCAGTACTTC.

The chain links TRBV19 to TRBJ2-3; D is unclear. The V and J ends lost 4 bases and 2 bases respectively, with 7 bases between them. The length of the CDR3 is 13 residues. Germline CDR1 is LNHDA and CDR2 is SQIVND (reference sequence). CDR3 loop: CASSTQSTDTQYF. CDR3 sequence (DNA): TGTGCCAGTAGTACCCAATCCACAGATACGCAGTATTTT.

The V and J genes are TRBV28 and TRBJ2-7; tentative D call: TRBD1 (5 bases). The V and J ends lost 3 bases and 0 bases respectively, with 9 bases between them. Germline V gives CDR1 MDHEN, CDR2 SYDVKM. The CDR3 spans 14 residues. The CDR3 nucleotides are TGTGCCAGCAGTTTGCCGGACAACTCCTACGAGCAGTACGTC. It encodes CASSLPDNSYEQYV.

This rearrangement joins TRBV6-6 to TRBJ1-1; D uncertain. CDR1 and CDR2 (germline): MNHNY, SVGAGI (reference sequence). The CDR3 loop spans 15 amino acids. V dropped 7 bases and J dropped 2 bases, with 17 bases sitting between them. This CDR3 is CASTKTLQKNTEAFF. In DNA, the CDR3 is TGTGCCAGCACCAAAACCTTACAGAAAAACACTGAAGCTTTCTTT.

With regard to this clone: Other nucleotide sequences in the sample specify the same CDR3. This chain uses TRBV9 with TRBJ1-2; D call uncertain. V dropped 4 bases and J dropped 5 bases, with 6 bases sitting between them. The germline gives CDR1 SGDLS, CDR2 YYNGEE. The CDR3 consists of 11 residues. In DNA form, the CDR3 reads TGTGCCAGCAGCCCGGGATATGGCTACACCTTC. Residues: CASSPGYGYTF.

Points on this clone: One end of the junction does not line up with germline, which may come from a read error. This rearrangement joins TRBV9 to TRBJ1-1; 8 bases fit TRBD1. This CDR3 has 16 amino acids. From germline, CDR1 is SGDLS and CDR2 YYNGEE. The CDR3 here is CASSVGQGQANAEAFF. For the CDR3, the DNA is TGTGCCAGCAGCGTAGGTCAGGGACAGGCGAACGCTGAAGCTTTCTTT.

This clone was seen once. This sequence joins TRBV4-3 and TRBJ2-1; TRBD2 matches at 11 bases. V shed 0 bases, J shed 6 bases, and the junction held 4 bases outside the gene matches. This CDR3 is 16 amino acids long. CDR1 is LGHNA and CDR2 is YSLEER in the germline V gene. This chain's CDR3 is CASSQEVLAGGNEQFF. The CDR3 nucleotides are TGCGCCAGCAGCCAAGAGGTCCTAGCGGGGGGCAATGAGCAGTTCTTC.

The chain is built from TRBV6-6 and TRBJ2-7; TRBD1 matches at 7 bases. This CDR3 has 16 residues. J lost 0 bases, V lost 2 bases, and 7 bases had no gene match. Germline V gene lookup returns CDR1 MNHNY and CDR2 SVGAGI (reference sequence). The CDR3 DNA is TGTGCCAGCAGTTACCTGGGACAGACCTTCTCCTACGAGCAGTACTTC. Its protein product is CASSYLGQTFSYEQYF.

CDR3 DNA sequence: TGTGCCAGCAGTGGGACTAGCGGGGTCGAGCAGTACGTC. It yields the protein CASSGTSGVEQYV. The genes are TRBV6-1 and TRBJ2-7; TRBD2 matches 12 bases. CDR1 and CDR2 (germline): MNHNS, SASEGT. This CDR3 region has 13 residues. V lost 4 bases, J lost 6 bases, and 1 base stayed unmatched.

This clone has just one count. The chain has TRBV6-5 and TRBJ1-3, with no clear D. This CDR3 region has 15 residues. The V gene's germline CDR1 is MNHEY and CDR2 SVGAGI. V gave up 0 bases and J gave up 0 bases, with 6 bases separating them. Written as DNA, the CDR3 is TGTGCCAGCAGTTACTCGAGTCTCTCTGGAAACACCATATATTTT. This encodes CASSYSSLSGNTIYF.

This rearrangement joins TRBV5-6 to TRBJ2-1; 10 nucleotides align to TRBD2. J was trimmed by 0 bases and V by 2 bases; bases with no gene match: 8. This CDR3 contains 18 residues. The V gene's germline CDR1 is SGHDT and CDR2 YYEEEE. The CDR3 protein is CASSFGSGGTSSYNEQFF. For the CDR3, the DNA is TGTGCCAGCAGCTTTGGTAGCGGGGGGACGAGCTCCTACAATGAGCAGTTCTTC.

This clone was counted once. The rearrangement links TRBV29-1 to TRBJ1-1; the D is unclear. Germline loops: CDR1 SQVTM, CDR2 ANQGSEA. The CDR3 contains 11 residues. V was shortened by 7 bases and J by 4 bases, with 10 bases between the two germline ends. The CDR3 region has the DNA TGCAGCGGAGGGCGAGGCACTGAAGCTTTCTTT. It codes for CSGGRGTEAFF.

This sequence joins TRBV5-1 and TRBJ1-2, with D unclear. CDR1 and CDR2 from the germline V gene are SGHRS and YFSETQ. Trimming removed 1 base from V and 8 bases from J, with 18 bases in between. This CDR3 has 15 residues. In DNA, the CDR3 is TGCGCCAGCAGCTTGACGATGGAGGCTTGGGGAGGCTACACCTTC. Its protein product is CASSLTMEAWGGYTF.

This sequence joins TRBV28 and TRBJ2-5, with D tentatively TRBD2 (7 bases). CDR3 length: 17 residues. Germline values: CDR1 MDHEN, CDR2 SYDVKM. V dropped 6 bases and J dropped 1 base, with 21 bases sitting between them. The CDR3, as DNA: TGTGCCAGCAGCGACTGGGGGGGGGCGAGCACCCAAGAGACCCAGTACTTC. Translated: CASSDWGGASTQETQYF. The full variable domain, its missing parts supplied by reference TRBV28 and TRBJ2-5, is DVKVTQSSRYLVKRTGEKVFLECVQDMDHENMFWYRQDPGLGLRLIYFSYDVKMKEKGDIPEGYSVSREKKERFSLILESASTNQTSMYLCASSDWGGASTQETQYFGPGTRLLVL.

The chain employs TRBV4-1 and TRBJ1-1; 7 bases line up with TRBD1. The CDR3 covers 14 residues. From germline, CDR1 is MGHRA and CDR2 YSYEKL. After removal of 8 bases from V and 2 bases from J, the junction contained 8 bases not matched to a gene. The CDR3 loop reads CASAGTDQNTEAFF. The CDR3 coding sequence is TGCGCCAGCGCTGGGACAGATCAAAACACTGAAGCTTTCTTT.

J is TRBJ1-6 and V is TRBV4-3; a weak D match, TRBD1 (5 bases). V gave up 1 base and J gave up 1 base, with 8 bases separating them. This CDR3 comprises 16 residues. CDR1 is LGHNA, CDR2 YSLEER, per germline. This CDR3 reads CASSQGTWSYNSPLHF. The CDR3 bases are TGCGCCAGCAGCCAAGGGACATGGTCCTATAATTCACCCCTCCACTTT.

CDR3 DNA sequence: TGTGCCAGCAGCGTAAGGACTAGCGGGGGTGGAGATACGCAGTATTTT. Protein product: CASSVRTSGGGDTQYF. The gene calls are TRBV9 and TRBJ2-3; 13 nucleotides line up with TRBD2. Germline lookup yields CDR1 SGDLS and CDR2 YYNGEE. The J segment lost 5 bases and the V segment lost 1 base, leaving 4 bases of the junction unmatched. The CDR3 loop spans 16 amino acids.

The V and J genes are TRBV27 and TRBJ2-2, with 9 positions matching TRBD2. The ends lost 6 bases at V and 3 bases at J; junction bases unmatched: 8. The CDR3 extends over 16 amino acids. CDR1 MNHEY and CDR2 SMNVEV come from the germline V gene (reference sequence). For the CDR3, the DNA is TGTGCCAGCAGGGTTCTAGCGGGGCGGGACACCGGGGAGCTGTTTTTT. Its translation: CASRVLAGRDTGELFF.

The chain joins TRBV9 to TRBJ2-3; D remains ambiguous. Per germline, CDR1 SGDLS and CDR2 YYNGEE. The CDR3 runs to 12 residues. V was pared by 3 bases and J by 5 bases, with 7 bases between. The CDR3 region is CASSAPLDTQYF. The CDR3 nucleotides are TGTGCCAGCAGCGCCCCCTTAGATACGCAGTATTTT. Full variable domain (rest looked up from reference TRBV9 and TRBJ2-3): DSGVTQTPKHLITATGQRVTLRCSPRSGDLSVYWYQQSLDQGLQFLIQYYNGEERAKGNILERFSAQQFPDLHSELNLSSLELGDSALYFCASSAPLDTQYFGPGTRLTVL.

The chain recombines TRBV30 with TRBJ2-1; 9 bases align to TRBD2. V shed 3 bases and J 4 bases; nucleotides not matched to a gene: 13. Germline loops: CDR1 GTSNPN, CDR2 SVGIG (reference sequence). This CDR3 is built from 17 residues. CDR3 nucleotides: TGTGCCTGGAGCCCACCCGATAGGCTAGCGGGATACAATGAGCAGTTCTTC. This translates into CAWSPPDRLAGYNEQFF. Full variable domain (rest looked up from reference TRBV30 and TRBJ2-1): SQTIHQWPATLVQPVGSPLSLECTVEGTSNPNLYWYRQAAGRGLQLLFYSVGIGQISSEVPQNLSASRPQDRQFILSSKKLLLSDSGFYLCAWSPPDRLAGYNEQFFGPGTRLTVL.

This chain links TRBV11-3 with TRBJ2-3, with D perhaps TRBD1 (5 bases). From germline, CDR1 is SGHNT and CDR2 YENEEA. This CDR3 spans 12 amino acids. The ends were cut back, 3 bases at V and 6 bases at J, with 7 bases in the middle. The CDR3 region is CASSLGPDTQYF. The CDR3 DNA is TGTGCCAGCAGCTTGGGGCCGGATACGCAGTATTTT. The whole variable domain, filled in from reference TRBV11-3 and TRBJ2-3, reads EAGVVQSPRYKIIEKKQPVAFWCNPISGHNTLYWYLQNLGQGPELLIRYENEEAVDDSQLPKDRFSAERLKGVDSTLKIQPAELGDSAVYLCASSLGPDTQYFGPGTRLTVL.